The rows below give T cell receptor beta chains drawn from one sample of a study of T cells in Graves' hyperthyroidism and ophthalmopathy. MiXCR, applied by TCRdb to the multiplex PCR reads, yields one record per CDR3 protein. The repertoire holds 650,000 to 750,000 distinct CDR3 sequences, with about 15% as singletons. Sequenced sample: blood. The receptor source for this set is a woman younger than 35 with Graves' hyperthyroidism. Both conserved end residues are part of each CDR3. Fields, in order: CDR3 DNA, CDR3 protein, J gene, V gene, clone size, D gene. A D gene is named only where the DNA matches it firmly. Only some rows state a clone size, as once, few, many or a class for expanded clones.

TGTGCCAGCGACGCCACCGGGACTCCTGGGGTAGAGACCCAGTACTTC | CASDATGTPGVETQYF | TRBJ2-5 | TRBV9 | - | -
TGTGCCAGCAGTTTAGGAGTGGGTGGCGCCGGGGAGCTGTTTTTT | CASSLGVGGAGELFF | TRBJ2-2 | TRBV12-3/TRBV12-4 | few | -
TGTGCCAGCAGTTACGGGCCGGTGAATTCACCCCTCCACTTT | CASSYGPVNSPLHF | TRBJ1-6 | TRBV27 | few | -
TGTGCCAGCAGCTTAGGTTCCGCGGACGGCTACGAGCAGTACTTC | CASSLGSADGYEQYF | TRBJ2-7 | TRBV7-9 | - | -
TGTGCCAGCAGTTTTCCAAACGGGCAGGGGTCGAGCAATCAGCCCCAGCATTTT | CASSFPNGQGSSNQPQHF | TRBJ1-5 | TRBV6-2/TRBV6-3 | few | -
TGTGCCAGCAGCGTAGGAGGGGGGGGACTAGCGGAGTCCGAGCAGTTCTTC | CASSVGGGGLAESEQFF | TRBJ2-1 | TRBV9 | - | TRBD2
TGTGCCAGCAGCGTAACGGAGAGCAGACCTAACACTGAAGCTTTCTTT | CASSVTESRPNTEAFF | TRBJ1-1 | TRBV9 | few | -
TGCAGTGCTAGTTTAAGGGGGGTGGGCTACACCTTC | CSASLRGVGYTF | TRBJ1-2 | TRBV20-1 | many | -
TGTGCCAGCAGTTTCCTGCTGATGACTAGCGGGAGTGCAGATACGCAGTATTTT | CASSFLLMTSGSADTQYF | TRBJ2-3 | TRBV12-3/TRBV12-4 | many | TRBD2
TGTGCCAGCAGCTTAGAGAGCTCCCTCTCCTACAATGAGCAGTTCTTC | CASSLESSLSYNEQFF | TRBJ2-1 | TRBV11-1 | many | -
TGTGCCAGCAGTTGGACAGCCGGGGAGCTGTTTTTT | CASSWTAGELFF | TRBJ2-2 | TRBV6-2/TRBV6-3 | many | -
TGTGCCAGCAGTCCGTCTACGCCCGAGCAGTACTTC | CASSPSTPEQYF | TRBJ2-7 | TRBV25-1 | few | -
TGTGCCAGCAGTCCTAAGATGGGATCCTACAATGAGCAGTTCTTC | CASSPKMGSYNEQFF | TRBJ2-1 | TRBV7-9 | - | -
TGTGCCAGCAGCATGTGGTCCACGTCGTACAATGAGCAGTTCTTC | CASSMWSTSYNEQFF | TRBJ2-1 | TRBV28 | few | -
TGTGCCAGCAGCCCCAGACAGGGGTGGGTCTCCTACAATGAGCAGTTCTTC | CASSPRQGWVSYNEQFF | TRBJ2-1 | TRBV7-9 | - | TRBD1
TGCGCCAGCAGGTCCGGGACTAGCGGGAGGGCGTCTTACAATGAGCAGTTCTTC | CASRSGTSGRASYNEQFF | TRBJ2-1 | TRBV5-1 | many | TRBD2
TGTGCCATCAGCGCGCCAGGTTCCTATGGCTACACCTTC | CAISAPGSYGYTF | TRBJ1-2 | TRBV10-3 | few | -
TGTGCCAGCAGTTATTTCGGACAGGCCAGGAGCTACACCTTC | CASSYFGQARSYTF | TRBJ1-2 | TRBV6-1 | - | TRBD1
TGCAGTGCCTACGGAGTACAGGACCAAGAGACCCAGTACTTC | CSAYGVQDQETQYF | TRBJ2-5 | TRBV20-1 | many | -
TGCAGCGTTTGCTGGGCCACTGAAGCTTTCTTT | CSVCWATEAFF | TRBJ1-1 | TRBV29-1 | many | -
TGTGCCAGCAGTGAGAGGCAGGGGGCTAATGAGCAGTTCTTC | CASSERQGANEQFF | TRBJ2-1 | TRBV2 | many | TRBD1
TGTGCCAGCAGCGGTCCCAGGGAGCGGTACACTGAAGCTTTCTTT | CASSGPRERYTEAFF | TRBJ1-1 | TRBV13 | - | -
TGTGCCAGCAGCTGGTCAGACTTCAGCTCCTACAATGAGCAGTTCTTC | CASSWSDFSSYNEQFF | TRBJ2-1 | TRBV7-6 | many | -
TGTGCCAGCAGTTTAAGAGCGGGGAAACAAGAGACCCAGTACTTC | CASSLRAGKQETQYF | TRBJ2-5 | TRBV12-3/TRBV12-4 | many | TRBD2
TGTGCCAGCAGTTTCCAGGGCCGTATCTACAATGAGCGGTTCTTC | CASSFQGRIYNERFF | TRBJ2-1 | TRBV28 | - | -
TGTGCCATCAGTGAGTCGATGGACAGAAAAGCTTTCTTT | CAISESMDRKAFF | TRBJ1-1 | TRBV10-3 | - | -
TGTGCCTGGAGTGTACCGGGGGCGAGCAATCAGCCCCAACATTTT | CAWSVPGASNQPQHF | TRBJ1-5 | TRBV30 | few | -
TGCAGTGCTAGGCCGGGACAGGGTCGGGAGCAGTACTTC | CSARPGQGREQYF | TRBJ2-7 | TRBV20-1 | - | TRBD1
TGTGCCAGCAGCCATTCGTGGGAACTACTATTGAACACTGAAGCTTTCTTT | CASSHSWELLLNTEAFF | TRBJ1-1 | TRBV3-1 | many | -
TGTGCCAGCAGCTTAGGACCGGGACAGGGCTATGGCTACACCTTC | CASSLGPGQGYGYTF | TRBJ1-2 | TRBV7-2 | - | TRBD1
TGTGCCAGCAGCGTAATGACAGGGGCGAACACTGAAGCTTTCTTT | CASSVMTGANTEAFF | TRBJ1-1 | TRBV7-2 | many | TRBD1
TGTGCCAGCAGCGATCCGGGACAGCCTTATGGCTACACCTTC | CASSDPGQPYGYTF | TRBJ1-2 | TRBV4-2 | - | TRBD1
TGCAGTGCCCCGGGACAGACTGGCGCAGATACGCAGTATTTT | CSAPGQTGADTQYF | TRBJ2-3 | TRBV20-1 | many | TRBD1
TGTGCCAGCAGGCTGGACAGCCACCAAGAGACCCAGTACTTC | CASRLDSHQETQYF | TRBJ2-5 | TRBV28 | many | -
TGTGCCAGCAGTGAAGTTCCTCGCACCGGGGAGCTGTTTTTT | CASSEVPRTGELFF | TRBJ2-2 | TRBV2 | many | -
TGTGCCAGCAGTTTAGAGGACCAGGAGGAGACCCAGTACTTC | CASSLEDQEETQYF | TRBJ2-5 | TRBV12-3/TRBV12-4 | - | -
TGTGCCAGCAGTCGACTAGCGGGAGTCCCAGATACGCAGTATTTT | CASSRLAGVPDTQYF | TRBJ2-3 | TRBV6-1 | once | TRBD2
TGTGCCAGCAGCCTTCGGGCCCGGGAGTCCCTTGGGGGCAGCTACAATGAGCAGTTCTTC | CASSLRARESLGGSYNEQFF | TRBJ2-1 | TRBV7-9 | - | -
TGCGCCAGCAGCCCACAGGGGATCCTAAGCAATCAGCCCCAGCATTTT | CASSPQGILSNQPQHF | TRBJ1-5 | TRBV10-2 | many | TRBD1
TGCAGCGTTGCCAGAGACAGGGGAGGGTTCTTC | CSVARDRGGFF | TRBJ2-1 | TRBV29-1 | - | TRBD1
TGCAGTGCCGTGACAGAGTACAATGAGCAGTTCTTC | CSAVTEYNEQFF | TRBJ2-1 | TRBV20-1 | many | -
TGTGCCTGGACCACGGGGGGCGAGGGATATGGCTACACCTTC | CAWTTGGEGYGYTF | TRBJ1-2 | TRBV30 | many | -
TGTGCCAGCAGTGTACTGCAGGGCCCTGAAGCTTTCTTT | CASSVLQGPEAFF | TRBJ1-1 | TRBV6-1 | many | -
TGTGCCAGCTCACCGAGTATTGCAGGCCAAGGGGGCACTGAAGCTTTCTTT | CASSPSIAGQGGTEAFF | TRBJ1-1 | TRBV18 | once | -
TGCAGTGCTAGCCACACCGAGGACTGGGAAGAGACCCAGTACTTC | CSASHTEDWEETQYF | TRBJ2-5 | TRBV20-1 | few | -
TGCGCCAGCAGCCTGGCCTTCGAGAGGGTCAATGAGCAGTTCTTC | CASSLAFERVNEQFF | TRBJ2-1 | TRBV4-3 | many | -
TGCGCCAGCAGCCAAGGTAAAGGTGGGGAGCCCCAGCATTTT | CASSQGKGGEPQHF | TRBJ1-5 | TRBV4-1 | few | -
TGCGCCAGCAGCCAGGACTACAACAATGAGCAGTTCTTC | CASSQDYNNEQFF | TRBJ2-1 | TRBV4-1 | many | -
TGTGCCAGCAGCCCGGCCAACCATCAGCCCCAGCATTTT | CASSPANHQPQHF | TRBJ1-5 | TRBV5-6 | few | -
TGTGCCAGCAGTCCCCAGAGACAGGGGAGGATTGAAAAACTGTTTTTT | CASSPQRQGRIEKLFF | TRBJ1-4 | TRBV28 | few | TRBD1
TGTGCCAGCAGCTTCCCCAGGGGCTACGAGCAGTACTTC | CASSFPRGYEQYF | TRBJ2-7 | TRBV7-9 | many | -
TGTGCCAGCGGTCTTGCGAGGGAAAAACTGTTTTTT | CASGLAREKLFF | TRBJ1-4 | TRBV3-1 | many | -
TGCGCCAGCAGCCAAGAAACAGGGGTCAATCAGCCCCAGCATTTT | CASSQETGVNQPQHF | TRBJ1-5 | TRBV4-1 | few | TRBD1
TGTGCCAGCAGTTCAGCGGCGGGCGGAAACACCATATATTTT | CASSSAAGGNTIYF | TRBJ1-3 | TRBV12-3/TRBV12-4 | few | -
TGTGCCAGTAGTATAGTCACAGGGGTAGGCACAGATACGCAGTATTTT | CASSIVTGVGTDTQYF | TRBJ2-3 | TRBV19 | - | TRBD1